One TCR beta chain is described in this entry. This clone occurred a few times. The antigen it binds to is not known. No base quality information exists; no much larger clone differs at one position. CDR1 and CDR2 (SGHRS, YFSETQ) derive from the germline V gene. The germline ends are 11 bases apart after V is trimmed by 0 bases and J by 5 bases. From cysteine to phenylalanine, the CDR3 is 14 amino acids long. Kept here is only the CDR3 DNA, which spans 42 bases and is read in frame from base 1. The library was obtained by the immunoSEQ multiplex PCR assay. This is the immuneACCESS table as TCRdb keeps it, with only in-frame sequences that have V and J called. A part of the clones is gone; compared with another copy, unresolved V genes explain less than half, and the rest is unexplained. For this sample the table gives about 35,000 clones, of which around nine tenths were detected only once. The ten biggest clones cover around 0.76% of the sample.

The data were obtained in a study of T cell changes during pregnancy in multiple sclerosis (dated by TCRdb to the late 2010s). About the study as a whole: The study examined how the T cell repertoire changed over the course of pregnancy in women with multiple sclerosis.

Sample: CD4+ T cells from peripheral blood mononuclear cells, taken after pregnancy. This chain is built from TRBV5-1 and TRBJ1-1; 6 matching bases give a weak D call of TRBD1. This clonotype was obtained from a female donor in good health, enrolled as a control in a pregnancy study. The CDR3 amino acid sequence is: CASSLDGQGTEAFF. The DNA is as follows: TGCGCCAGCAGCTTGGATGGGCAGGGGACTGAAGCTTTCTTT.